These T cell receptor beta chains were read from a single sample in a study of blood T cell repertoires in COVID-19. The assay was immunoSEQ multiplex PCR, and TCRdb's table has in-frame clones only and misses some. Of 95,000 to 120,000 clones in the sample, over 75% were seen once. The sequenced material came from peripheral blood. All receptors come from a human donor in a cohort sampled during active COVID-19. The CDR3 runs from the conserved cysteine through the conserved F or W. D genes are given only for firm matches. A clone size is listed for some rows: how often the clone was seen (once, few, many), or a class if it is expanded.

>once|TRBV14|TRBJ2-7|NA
TGTGCCAGCAGCCATGGGGGCCACGAGCAGTACTTC
CASSHGGHEQYF
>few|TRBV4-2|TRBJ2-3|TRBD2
TGTGCCAGCAGCCAAACCGGGACTAGCGGATATGAGGATACGCAGTATTTT
CASSQTGTSGYEDTQYF
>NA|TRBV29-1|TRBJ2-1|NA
TGCAGCGTTGAAGATCTAGGAGGGAACTACAATGAGCAGTTCTTC
CSVEDLGGNYNEQFF
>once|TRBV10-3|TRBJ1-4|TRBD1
TGTGCCACCCAGGGGGGTGCAACTAACGAAAAACTGTTTTTT
CATQGGATNEKLFF
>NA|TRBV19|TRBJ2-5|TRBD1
TGTGCCAGCGGACAGGGAGTGGAGACCCAGTACTTC
CASGQGVETQYF
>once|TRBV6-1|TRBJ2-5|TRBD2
TGTGCCAGCAGTGAACTAGCGGGAAGTAGCAAGACCCAGTACTTC
CASSELAGSSKTQYF
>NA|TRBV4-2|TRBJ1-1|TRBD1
TGTGCCAGCAGCCAGATCGGAGGGGGCAACACTGAAGCTTTCTTT
CASSQIGGGNTEAFF
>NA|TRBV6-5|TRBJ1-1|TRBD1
TGTGCCAGCAGCTCAAGGACAGGGAACGCTGAAGCTTTCTTT
CASSSRTGNAEAFF
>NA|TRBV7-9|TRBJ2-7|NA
TGTGCCAGCAGCCCCAGGGCCTTTCCCTCCTACGAGCAGTACTTC
CASSPRAFPSYEQYF
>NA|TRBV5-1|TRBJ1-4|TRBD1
TGCGCCAGCAGGACAGGGCGGGCTAATGAAAAACTGTTTTTT
CASRTGRANEKLFF
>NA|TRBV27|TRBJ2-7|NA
TGTGCCAGCAGTTTCGGTGTGGAGCTGGGCGAGCAGTACTTC
CASSFGVELGEQYF
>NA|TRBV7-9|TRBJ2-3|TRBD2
TGTGCCAGCAGCTTCGGGACTAGCGGATCAGATACGCAGTATTTT
CASSFGTSGSDTQYF
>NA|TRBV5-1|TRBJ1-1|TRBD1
TGCGCCAGCAGCTCGGGACAGGGGAGGATGAACACTGAAGCTTTCTTT
CASSSGQGRMNTEAFF
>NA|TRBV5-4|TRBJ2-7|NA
TGTGCCAGCAGCCAGGGTGCCGTCTACGAGCAGTACTTC
CASSQGAVYEQYF
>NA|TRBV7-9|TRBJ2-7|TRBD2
TGTGCCAGCAGCTTAGGGCCCGGCGGGAGCGGGTACGAGCAGTACTTC
CASSLGPGGSGYEQYF
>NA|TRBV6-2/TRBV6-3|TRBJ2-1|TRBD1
TGTGCCAGCAGTTACCTAGGACAGGGGTACTCTAATGAGCAGTTCTTC
CASSYLGQGYSNEQFF
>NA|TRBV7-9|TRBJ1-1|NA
TGTGCCAGCAGTCCCCTCGGTACGGAGTTCGCTGAAGCTTTCTTT
CASSPLGTEFAEAFF
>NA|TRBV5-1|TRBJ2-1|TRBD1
TGCGCCAGCAGCTTGGGACAGGGTAGCAATGAGCAGTTCTTC
CASSLGQGSNEQFF
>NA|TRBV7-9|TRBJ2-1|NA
TGTGCCAGCAGCTTAGAGGGGGTCCCCCCCTACAATGAGCAGTTCTTC
CASSLEGVPPYNEQFF
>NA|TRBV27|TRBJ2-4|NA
TGTGCCAGCAGTGACAATCCGACAGGTGTTAACATTCAGTACTTC
CASSDNPTGVNIQYF
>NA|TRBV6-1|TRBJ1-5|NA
TGTGCCAGCAGTGAAAGAGGCCTTGGCAATCAGCCCCAGCATTTT
CASSERGLGNQPQHF
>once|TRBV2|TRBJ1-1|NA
TGTGCCAGCAGTGATGCGGGGGTCACTGAAGCTTTCTTT
CASSDAGVTEAFF
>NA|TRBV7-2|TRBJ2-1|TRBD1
TGTGCCAGCAGCTTTGAGGCGAGGGGGCACAATGAGCAGTTCTTC
CASSFEARGHNEQFF
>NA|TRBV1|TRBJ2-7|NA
TGCACCAGCAGCCGACGGGCCCGCCCCCGCCGTCGGGGGAACTACGAGCAGTACTTC
CTSSRRARPRRRGNYEQYF
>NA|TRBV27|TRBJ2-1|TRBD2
TGTGCCAGCAGACTCTTGGGGGGGAATGAGCAGTTCTTC
CASRLLGGNEQFF
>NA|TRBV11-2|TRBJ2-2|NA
TGTGCCAGCAGCTTGTACAGGGCGTACGCCGGGGAGCTGTTTTTT
CASSLYRAYAGELFF
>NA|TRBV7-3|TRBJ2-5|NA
TGTGCCAGCAGTCCGCGGTACCAAGAGACCCAGTACTTC
CASSPRYQETQYF
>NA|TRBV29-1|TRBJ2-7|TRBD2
TGCAGCGTTGAAGGACTAGCGGGAGTCTACGAGCAGTACTTC
CSVEGLAGVYEQYF
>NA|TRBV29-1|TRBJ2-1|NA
TGCAGCGGTTCGACAGGGACTGCTTACAATGAGCAGTTCTTC
CSGSTGTAYNEQFF
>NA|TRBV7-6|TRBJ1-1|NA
TGTGCCAGCAGCTTAGTTCAGGGCACTGAAGCTTTCTTT
CASSLVQGTEAFF
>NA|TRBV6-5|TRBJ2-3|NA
TGTGCCAGCAGTTACTCAGGCGGGACTAGCACAGATACGCAGTATTTT
CASSYSGGTSTDTQYF
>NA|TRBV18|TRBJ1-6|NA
TGTGCCAGCTCACATGGCCCCCTCTCACCCCTCCACTTT
CASSHGPLSPLHF
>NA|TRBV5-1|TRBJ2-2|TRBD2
TGCGCCAGCAGCTTCCAAAGCGGGAGCGTCACCGGGGAGCTGTTTTTT
CASSFQSGSVTGELFF
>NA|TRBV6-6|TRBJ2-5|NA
TGTGCCAGCAGTTACGGTACAGCCCAAGAGACCCAGTACTTC
CASSYGTAQETQYF
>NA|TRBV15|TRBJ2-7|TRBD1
TGTGCCACCAGCAGAAACCGACAGGGTTGGAGCTACGAGCAGTACTTC
CATSRNRQGWSYEQYF
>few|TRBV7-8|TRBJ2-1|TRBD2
TGTGCCAGCAGTCGAAAGGGACTAGTCGGCGCCCATGAGCAGTTCTTC
CASSRKGLVGAHEQFF
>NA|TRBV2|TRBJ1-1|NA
TGTGCCGGGAACAGGGTGCGGAACACTGAAGCTTTCTTT
CAGNRVRNTEAFF